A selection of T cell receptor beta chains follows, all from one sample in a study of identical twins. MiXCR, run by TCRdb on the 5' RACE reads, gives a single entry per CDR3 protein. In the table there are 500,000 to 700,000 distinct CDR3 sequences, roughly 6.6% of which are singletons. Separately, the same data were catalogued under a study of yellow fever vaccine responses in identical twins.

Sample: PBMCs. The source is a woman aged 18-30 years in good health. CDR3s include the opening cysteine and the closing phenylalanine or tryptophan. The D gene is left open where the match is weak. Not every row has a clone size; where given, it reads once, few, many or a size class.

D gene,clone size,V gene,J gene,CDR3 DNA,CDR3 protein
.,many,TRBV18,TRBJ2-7,TGTGCCAGCTCACTCGAGAAGGACTCCCACGAGCAGTACTTC,CASSLEKDSHEQYF
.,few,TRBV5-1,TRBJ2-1,TGCGCCAGCAGCTTGACCGGGACCTCCGGGAATGAGCAGTTCTTC,CASSLTGTSGNEQFF
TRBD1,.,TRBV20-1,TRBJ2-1,TGCAGTGCTAGAGACCGACAGGGGGTCTACAATGAGCAGTTCTTC,CSARDRQGVYNEQFF
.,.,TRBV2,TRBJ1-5,TGTGCCAGCAGTGAATCTACAGGGTATAATCAGCCCCAGCATTTT,CASSESTGYNQPQHF
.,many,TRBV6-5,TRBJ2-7,TGTGCCAGCAGTTTCGGGGGCAGGGCCCACTACGAGCAGTACTTC,CASSFGGRAHYEQYF
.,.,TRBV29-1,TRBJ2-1,TGCAGCGAAACCAGGGGATCGGCCAATGAGCAGTTCTTC,CSETRGSANEQFF
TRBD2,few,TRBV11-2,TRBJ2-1,TGTGCCAGCAGCTGGGCTAGCGGGGGCCTAACCCACTCCTACAATGAGCAGTTCTTC,CASSWASGGLTHSYNEQFF
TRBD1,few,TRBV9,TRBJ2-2,TGTGCCAGCAGCGAAGAGACAGGGATTTGGGTCGGGGAGCTGTTTTTT,CASSEETGIWVGELFF
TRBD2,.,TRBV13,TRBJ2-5,TGTGCCAGCAGCGGAGACTCACGGGGGGCCCAGTACTTC,CASSGDSRGAQYF
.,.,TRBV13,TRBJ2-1,TGTGCCAGCAGCTCGACAGGTACGAATGAGCAGTTCTTC,CASSSTGTNEQFF
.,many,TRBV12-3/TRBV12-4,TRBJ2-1,TGTGCCAGCGGCGGTGCTTACAATGAGCAGTTCTTC,CASGGAYNEQFF
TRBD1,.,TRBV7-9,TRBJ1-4,TGTGCCAGCAGTATCGGACAGGCAACTAATGAAAAACTGTTTTTT,CASSIGQATNEKLFF